Listed below are T cell receptor beta chains from one sample, sequenced in a study of regulatory T cells in long-lasting Graves disease. TCRdb re-called the multiplex PCR reads with MiXCR, one entry per CDR3 protein. The repertoire holds about 620,000 distinct CDR3 sequences, with less than 20% as singletons. This sample was also put to use in a study of T cells in Graves' hyperthyroidism and ophthalmopathy.

The sequencing here drew on peripheral blood mononuclear cells (PBMCs), taken at new diagnosis, from a patient treated with antithyroid drugs. These receptors originate from a woman in her twenties or thirties with Graves disease. Each CDR3 is given with its conserved first and last residue. D genes are given only for firm matches. The listing skips clone size in some rows; elsewhere it reads once, few, many or a size class.

TRBJ2-5	TRBV20-1	few	.	CSAPWTSEGTQYF	TGCAGTGCTCCCTGGACATCCGAAGGGACCCAGTACTTC
TRBJ2-2	TRBV24-1	.	TRBD1	CATGSGTGKGGELFF	TGTGCCACCGGGTCCGGGACAGGGAAAGGCGGGGAGCTGTTTTTT
TRBJ2-1	TRBV20-1	few	TRBD2	CSARTPYDVPGTSGTNEQFF	TGCAGTGCTAGAACTCCTTATGATGTCCCCGGGACTAGCGGGACCAATGAGCAGTTCTTC
TRBJ1-4	TRBV6-1	many	.	CASNPNSQGKLFF	TGTGCCAGCAACCCTAATAGCCAGGGAAAACTGTTTTTT
TRBJ2-1	TRBV20-1	.	TRBD2	CSARDRFLSSGIGNEQFF	TGCAGTGCTAGAGATAGGTTTTTGTCTAGCGGGATTGGGAATGAGCAGTTCTTC
TRBJ2-3	TRBV28	many	.	CASSLPGGDTQYF	TGTGCCAGCAGTTTACCCGGCGGGGATACGCAGTATTTT
TRBJ2-2	TRBV7-2	many	TRBD1	CASRTGQRNTGELFF	TGTGCCAGCAGGACGGGACAGCGGAACACCGGGGAGCTGTTTTTT
TRBJ2-7	TRBV18	.	TRBD1	CASSATDRGTYEQYF	TGTGCCAGCTCAGCCACGGACAGGGGAACCTACGAGCAGTACTTC
TRBJ2-3	TRBV24-1	.	.	CATSDFDRPTQYF	TGTGCCACCAGTGATTTTGACAGGCCCACGCAGTATTTT
TRBJ2-1	TRBV19	.	TRBD1	CASTDFPGTGYNEQFF	TGTGCCAGTACTGACTTCCCCGGGACAGGGTACAATGAGCAGTTCTTC
TRBJ2-6	TRBV28	many	TRBD1	CASSPRQGAGGGANVLTF	TGTGCCAGCAGTCCTAGACAGGGGGCGGGAGGAGGGGCCAACGTCCTGACTTTC
TRBJ1-2	TRBV9	.	.	CASSDRDSSDYGYTF	TGTGCCAGCAGCGACAGGGACTCTTCCGACTATGGCTACACCTTC
TRBJ1-2	TRBV13	many	.	CASSLSGAGYTF	TGTGCCAGCAGCTTATCGGGGGCTGGCTACACCTTC
TRBJ2-1	TRBV11-2	many	TRBD1	CASSGTETYNEQFF	TGTGCCAGCTCCGGGACAGAAACCTACAATGAGCAGTTCTTC
TRBJ2-5	TRBV27	.	.	CASNPGGAEETQYF	TGTGCCAGCAACCCTGGGGGGGCTGAAGAGACCCAGTACTTC